This T cell receptor (beta chain) was captured in a study of CD8 T cells in Susac syndrome. Whole-study context: Among sequenced Susac syndrome patients, about six had active disease and under ten were in remission.

Random hexamers primed reverse transcription of about 0.45 to 1 ug RNA. TCRdb reanalysed the immunoSEQ multiplex PCR reads using MiXCR and keeps one entry per CDR3 protein. Here the sample spans roughly 190,000 distinct CDR3 sequences, 90% to 97% being singletons. CDR1 and CDR2 from the germline V gene are DFQATT and SNEGSKA (reference sequence). CDR3 length: 15 residues. The V gene end was trimmed by 3 bases and the J gene end by 5 bases; junction bases not matched to a gene: 11. The sequencing input was CD4+ T cells from PBMCs. This chain links TRBV20-1 with TRBJ2-5; TRBD1 matches at 8 bases. The source is a human donor with Susac syndrome. The CDR3 loop is CSASIRTGRRETQYF. As DNA, the CDR3 is TGCAGTGCTAGTATCCGGACAGGGAGGCGGGAGACCCAGTACTTC.